The clone carrying this T cell receptor beta chain was seen at least ten times. The target antigen is unknown. These data originate in a study of early T cells in non-severe SARS-CoV-2 infection. The wider study: Sequencing of unsorted whole blood was done on bulk RNA, leaving chains unpaired.

The library protocol tagged individual cDNA molecules with unique molecular identifiers. TCRdb recomputed calls from the 5' RACE reads with MiXCR, one row per CDR3 protein. The sample carries 20,000 to 25,000 distinct CDR3 sequences, 4.5% to 6% recorded once. Study-wide points: VDJdb matching favored anti-spike CD8 responses, missing private and CD4 specificities.

The source was whole blood, collected at baseline. The sequence was collected from an adult who was a healthcare worker with PCR-confirmed SARS-CoV-2 infection or an uninfected control (not recorded which).

CDR3 protein: CASSEYELYEQYF. As DNA, the CDR3 is TGTGCCAGCAGTGAATACGAGCTTTACGAGCAGTACTTC. The chain recombines TRBV2 with TRBJ2-7, with unresolved D. The CDR3 covers 13 residues. V was cut by 2 bases and J by 4 bases, with 9 bases left in between. Looked up from germline, CDR1 is SNHLY and CDR2 is FYNNEI.